These 25 T cell receptor beta chains were all obtained from the same sample, sequenced in a study of response to subunit inactivated influenza vaccine. TCRdb reanalysed the RT-PCR reads using MiXCR and keeps one entry per CDR3 protein. Among 500,000 to 600,000 distinct CDR3 sequences, 16% were seen once, and the ten largest hold approximately 3%. This sample comprised CD4+ T cells sorted from PBMCs, obtained roughly 24 months after vaccination. Receptor source: a man aged 50 to 69 who received an inactivated influenza vaccine.

The chain uses TRBV7-2 and TRBJ2-1; D is perhaps TRBD2 (6 bases). This CDR3 is 13 amino acids long. The germline CDR1 and CDR2 sequences are SGHTA and FQGNSA. V gave up 2 bases and J gave up 10 bases, with 12 bases separating them. CDR3 loop: CASSLRGAWEQFF. CDR3 nucleotides: TGTGCCAGCAGCTTACGCGGGGCGTGGGAGCAGTTCTTC.

The rearrangement joins TRBV20-1 to TRBJ2-1, with TRBD2 matching over 7 bases. Trimming at V came to 6 bases and at J to 5 bases, leaving 13 bases not matched to a gene. The CDR3 is made up of 15 amino acids. The germline V gene has CDR1 DFQATT and CDR2 SNEGSKA (reference sequence). The CDR3 sequence is CSAIEVTSAHNEQFF. The CDR3 region has the DNA TGCAGTGCCATTGAGGTCACTAGCGCTCACAATGAGCAGTTCTTC.

The chain is built from TRBV7-9 and TRBJ2-7; perhaps D is TRBD1 or TRBD2 (5 bases each). CDR1 and CDR2 from the germline V gene are SEHNR and FQNEAQ (reference sequence). The CDR3 has 15 residues. V lost 6 bases and J lost 3, with 18 bases in between. The CDR3 loop reads CASSMGPNFRYEQYF. Here the CDR3 DNA reads TGTGCCAGCAGTATGGGACCGAACTTCCGCTACGAGCAGTACTTC.

This clonotype was seen a handful of times. The V gene is TRBV20-1, the J gene TRBJ1-1, with D unclear. V was cut by 0 bases and J by 0 bases, with 8 bases left in between. This CDR3 contains 14 residues. Per the germline V gene, CDR1 is DFQATT and CDR2 is SNEGSKA (reference sequence). CDR3 sequence reads: CSARDPYLNTEAFF. As DNA, the CDR3 is TGCAGTGCTAGAGATCCATACTTGAACACTGAAGCTTTCTTT.

This clonotype was counted only a few times. The gene calls are TRBV20-1 and TRBJ1-1, with D possibly TRBD1 on 5 matching bases. This CDR3 is built from 17 residues. Trimming took off 1 base at V and 5 bases at J, with 23 bases between the two ends. Germline CDR1 and CDR2: DFQATT and SNEGSKA (reference sequence). For the CDR3, the DNA is TGCAGTGCTAGAGTATTGGGTGGGGGGAGCGGGCGAACTGAAGCTTTCTTT. Encoded protein: CSARVLGGGSGRTEAFF.

V gene TRBV5-1 combines with J gene TRBJ2-6; 8 positions agree with TRBD1. Trimming took 2 bases from V and 0 from J; bases not matched to a gene: 13. CDR3 length equals 20 residues. Looked up from germline, CDR1 is SGHRS and CDR2 is YFSETQ. The CDR3 spells CASSFVPIGQGHSGANVLTF. DNA of the CDR3: TGCGCCAGCAGCTTTGTTCCTATAGGACAGGGCCACTCTGGGGCCAACGTCCTGACTTTC.

This clonotype has only a few counts. The gene calls are TRBV14 and TRBJ2-1, with TRBD1 identical over 11 bases. The CDR3 runs 15 residues. The J segment lost 8 bases and the V segment lost 3 bases, leaving 6 bases of the junction unmatched. Germline V lookup: CDR1 SGHDN, CDR2 FVKESK. The DNA for the CDR3 is TGTGCCAGCAGCCACCGGGACAGGGGGAATCATGAGCAGTTCTTC. The encoded protein is CASSHRDRGNHEQFF. Looking up the rest from reference TRBV14 and TRBJ2-1 gives the full variable domain: EAGVTQFPSHSVIEKGQTVTLRCDPISGHDNLYWYRRVMGKEIKFLLHFVKESKQDESGMPNNRFLAERTGGTYSTLKVQPAELEDSGVYFCASSHRDRGNHEQFFGPGTRLTVL.

This clonotype was seen a handful of times. J is TRBJ2-7 and V is TRBV29-1; D gene unclear. This CDR3 has 12 amino acids. Germline CDR1 is SQVTM and CDR2 is ANQGSEA. Trimming stripped 4 bases from V and 0 bases from J, with 7 bases between. The DNA of the CDR3 is TGCAGCGTTGGGACCTACTCCTACGAGCAGTACTTC. Residues: CSVGTYSYEQYF.

This clonotype was detected ten times or more. The CDR3, as DNA: TGCGCCAGCAGCTACTACAGGGGGCAAAGGACTGAAGCTTTCTTT. Residues: CASSYYRGQRTEAFF. V gene TRBV5-1 combines with J gene TRBJ1-1, with 9 positions matching TRBD1. This CDR3 has 15 amino acids. The trim removed 3 bases at V and 5 bases at J, leaving 8 bases unmatched. CDR1 is SGHRS and CDR2 is YFSETQ in the germline V gene.

The chain has TRBV24-1 and TRBJ2-5, with D possibly TRBD1 on 5 matching bases. The germline gives CDR1 KGHDR, CDR2 SFDVKD. The CDR3 has 16 amino acids. V dropped 2 bases and J dropped 0 bases, with 12 bases sitting between them. DNA of the CDR3: TGTGCCACCAGTGATTGGCGGACGGACAACCAAGAGACCCAGTACTTC. It encodes CATSDWRTDNQETQYF.

This clonotype turned up a few times. The V call is TRBV5-1, the J call TRBJ2-5; D call uncertain. CDR1 and CDR2 (germline): SGHRS, YFSETQ. The CDR3 contains 16 residues. Trimming took 3 bases from V and 1 from J, leaving 16 bases between them. As DNA, the CDR3 is TGCGCCAGCAGCTCATCCAACGACTGGATCCAAGAGACCCAGTACTTC. Its protein is CASSSSNDWIQETQYF.

This chain connects TRBV11-1 to TRBJ2-1; 9 bases are shared with TRBD2. The germline V gene encodes CDR1 SGHAT and CDR2 FQDESV (reference sequence). CDR3 length: 18 amino acids. With V trimmed by 1 base and J by 0 bases, 7 bases remained unmatched. CDR3 region: CASSLVASGTSSYNEQFF. DNA for the CDR3: TGTGCCAGCAGCTTAGTCGCTAGCGGGACCAGCTCCTACAATGAGCAGTTCTTC.

This clonotype was seen more than once but under ten times. The chain couples TRBV4-1 to TRBJ2-1; D gene uncertain. V lost 0 bases and J lost 5, with 8 bases in between. CDR1 and CDR2 from the germline V gene are MGHRA and YSYEKL. This CDR3 spans 14 amino acids. CDR3 loop: CASSQDSGDNEQFF. The CDR3 nucleotides read TGCGCCAGCAGCCAAGATTCTGGGGACAATGAGCAGTTCTTC.

Remarks on this clonotype: Compared with germline, one end of the junction differs, possibly owing to a read error. Here the CDR3 DNA reads TGTGCCAGCAGCTCCGGACAGTTCACCCGGGAGCTGTTTTTT. Amino acids: CASSSGQFTRELFF. The gene calls are TRBV5-4 and TRBJ2-2; D might be TRBD1 (6 bases). The germline V gene encodes CDR1 SGHNT and CDR2 YYREEE (reference sequence). The CDR3 loop spans 14 amino acids.

This clonotype was seen repeatedly, ten times or more. A read error may account for a junction end that differs from germline. This rearrangement joins TRBV7-7 to TRBJ2-3; no reliable D call. Germline CDR1 reads SSHAT; CDR2 reads FNYEAQ (reference sequence). The CDR3 contains 14 residues. This chain's CDR3 is CASSPMMSTDTQYF. CDR3 DNA sequence: TGTGCTAGCAGCCCAATGATGAGCACAGATACGCAGTATTTT. The full variable domain, with the rest looked up from reference TRBV7-7 and TRBJ2-3, is GAGVSQSPRYKVTKRGQDVTLRCDPISSHATLYWYQQALGQGPEFLTYFNYEAQPDKSGLPSDRFSAERPEGSISTLTIQRTEQRDSAMYRCASSPMMSTDTQYFGPGTRLTVL.

There are many counts of this clonotype. V and J are TRBV2 and TRBJ2-1; a possible D gene is TRBD2 (5 bases). Germline CDR1 SNHLY, CDR2 FYNNEI. The V and J ends lost 7 bases and 7 bases respectively, with 17 bases between them. This CDR3 has 14 residues. Here the CDR3 reads CASKRVEGFNEQFF. The DNA for the CDR3 is TGTGCCAGCAAGAGGGTTGAGGGCTTTAATGAGCAGTTCTTC. Filled out from reference TRBV2 and TRBJ2-1, the complete variable domain reads EPEVTQTPSHQVTQMGQEVILRCVPISNHLYFYWYRQILGQKVEFLVSFYNNEISEKSEIFDDQFSVERPDGSNFTLKIRSTKLEDSAMYFCASKRVEGFNEQFFGPGTRLTVL.

This clonotype was picked up one time. The chain combines TRBV6-5 with TRBJ1-1; D unresolved. Trimming removed 2 bases from V and 7 bases from J, with 8 bases in between. Germline V gene sequence: CDR1 MNHEY, CDR2 SVGAGI. The CDR3 spans 12 residues. The CDR3 nucleotides read TGTGCCAGCAGTTACAGTGGTTTTGAAGCTTTCTTT. Translated, it gives CASSYSGFEAFF.

This clonotype was picked up many times. The chain joins TRBV7-9 to TRBJ2-3; D not certain. Germline lookup yields CDR1 SEHNR and CDR2 FQNEAQ (reference sequence). Deletions cut 5 bases from V and 2 bases from J, with 11 bases between. The CDR3 covers 14 residues. CDR3 sequence (DNA): TGTGCCAGCAGCCCCGACCTGTCCACAGATACGCAGTATTTT. Its protein is CASSPDLSTDTQYF.

The chain couples TRBV20-1 to TRBJ2-1; 13 bases agree with TRBD2. The CDR3 runs 14 residues. The V gene's germline CDR1 is DFQATT and CDR2 SNEGSKA (reference sequence). Trimming removed 7 bases from V and 5 bases from J; junction bases left unmatched: 5. This CDR3 is CSGRGLAGNNEQFF. CDR3 bases: TGCAGTGGGAGGGGACTAGCGGGAAACAATGAGCAGTTCTTC.

This clonotype was seen a few times. The J gene is TRBJ2-3, the V gene TRBV29-1, with D perhaps matching TRBD1 or TRBD2 (6 bases each). The CDR3 spans 16 residues. The germline V gene has CDR1 SQVTM and CDR2 ANQGSEA. V lost 7 bases and J 0 bases, leaving 20 bases between the germline ends. The CDR3 DNA reads as TGCAGCGCCGCGCCGGGGGCTAGAATTAGCACAGATACGCAGTATTTT. It translates to CSAAPGARISTDTQYF.

This clonotype was seen once. V gene TRBV2 combines with J gene TRBJ2-2; tentative D call: TRBD2 (8 bases). V was cut by 3 bases and J by 6 bases, with 17 bases left in between. The germline CDR1 and CDR2 sequences are SNHLY and FYNNEI. The length of the CDR3 is 16 residues. Here the CDR3 DNA reads TGTGCCAGCAGTGAGGACAGGTCGGGACTAGCCGGGGAGCTGTTTTTT. Translated, it gives CASSEDRSGLAGELFF.

This clonotype was seen many times. This chain uses TRBV25-1 with TRBJ1-1; unclear D gene. V was cut by 1 base and J by 1 base, with 7 bases left in between. Per germline, CDR1 MGHDK and CDR2 SYGVNS. This CDR3 is built from 14 residues. CDR3 protein: CASSESTGNTEAFF. The CDR3 DNA follows: TGTGCCAGCAGTGAATCAACGGGGAACACTGAAGCTTTCTTT.

The rearrangement links TRBV29-1 to TRBJ2-1; tentative D call: TRBD2 (6 bases). The CDR3 totals 14 residues. Germline assignment: CDR1 SQVTM and CDR2 ANQGSEA. V lost 4 bases and J lost 9, with 19 bases in between. The CDR3 DNA is TGCAGCGTTGGTTGGCACCAACGGGGAGGTGAGCAGTTCTTC. Translated: CSVGWHQRGGEQFF.

The chain uses TRBV11-2 and TRBJ2-7, with D perhaps matching TRBD2 (5 bases). V lost 0 bases to trimming and J lost 3 bases, with 9 bases between them. Germline CDR1 and CDR2: SGHAT and FQNNGV. The CDR3 has 14 amino acids. The CDR3 sequence: CASSLDGLFYEQYF. CDR3 nucleotides: TGTGCCAGCAGCTTAGACGGACTCTTCTACGAGCAGTACTTC.

The V and J genes are TRBV4-3 and TRBJ1-4; possible D gene TRBD1, 6 bases. This CDR3 is 16 amino acids long. The germline V gene encodes CDR1 LGHNA and CDR2 YSLEER. The germline V and J ends were trimmed by 4 bases and 1 base, with 13 bases remaining between them. This CDR3 reads CASSPPIRGTNEKLFF. The CDR3 nucleotides are TGCGCCAGCAGCCCCCCAATCAGGGGAACTAATGAAAAACTGTTTTTT.